This T cell receptor beta chain was sequenced for a study of blood T cell repertoires in COVID-19. At the level of the study: Sites across the United States, Italy and Spain contributed samples from acute and convalescent COVID-19. T cells, B-cell-depleted T cells, or PBMCs supplied cDNA or gDNA.

Authors' data handling: Amplification of reference gene primers provided the estimated nucleated cell counts. Sequencing was performed with immunoSEQ multiplex PCR; in TCRdb, only in-frame clones are kept and a portion is missing. V, J and clone size derive from that table, while D and trimming were established from the DNA sequence. This sample has under 250,000 clones; over 90% occur once, and the top ten carry roughly 0.8%. V trimming: 3 bases; J trimming: 3 bases; junction bases outside the gene matches: 4. From germline, CDR1 is SGHNT and CDR2 YYREEE (reference sequence). There are 14 residues in the CDR3. This clone turned up a few times. Enrollment of patients from Seattle took place during active infection, with longitudinal follow-up.

The rearrangement joins TRBV5-4 to TRBJ1-1, with 8 bases that match TRBD1. Material for sequencing was peripheral blood. The TCR was taken from a man between 25 and 39 years old with COVID-19, enrolled during active disease. The CDR3 DNA is TGTGCCAGCAGCTCTGGACAGGGTTACACTGAAGCTTTCTTT. Its protein is CASSSGQGYTEAFF.